The 4 T cell receptor beta chains below come from one sample, sequenced in a study of lymphopenia after photon versus proton radiotherapy (dated by TCRdb to the late 2010s). The library was made by the immunoSEQ multiplex PCR assay. The source is immuneACCESS, and TCRdb retained only in-frame sequences with V and J called. Part of the clones is not carried over; for the studies checked, unresolved V genes explain less than half of this, and the remainder is unexplained. This sample comprises approximately 35,000 clones, roughly nine tenths of them detected only once. The top ten clones comprise approximately 6.8% of the sample. Sequences were derived from peripheral blood, sampled from a patient treated with photon-based radiotherapy. Every receptor here comes from a woman in her fifties or sixties with pancreatic cancer.

The DNA of the CDR3 is TGTGCCACCAGCAGCCAGCAAGCTGAAGCTTTCTTT. Amino acid sequence: CATSSQQAEAFF. J is TRBJ1-1 and V is TRBV15, with D uncertain. The V and J ends lost 3 bases and 6 bases respectively, with 8 bases between them. Germline CDR1 is LNHNV and CDR2 is YYDKDF (reference sequence). The CDR3 runs 12 residues.

The chain couples TRBV18 to TRBJ2-7; TRBD1 agrees at 7 bases. V shed 1 base and J 5 bases; nucleotides not matched to a gene: 8. The V gene's germline CDR1 is KGHSH and CDR2 LQKENI. This CDR3 has 15 residues. CDR3 DNA: TGTGCCAGCTCACCACAAGGACAGGAACGCAACGAGCAGTACTTC. It codes for CASSPQGQERNEQYF.

As DNA, the CDR3 is TGTGCCAGCACCACATGGGCCAAGGGGTGGACTGAAGCTTTCTTT. It encodes CASTTWAKGWTEAFF. V and J are TRBV7-2 and TRBJ1-1; possibly TRBD1 for D (5 bases). CDR1 and CDR2 from the germline V gene are SGHTA and FQGNSA. CDR3 size: 15 residues. V shed 7 bases and J shed 5 bases, with 20 bases lying between them.

The chain couples TRBV7-2 to TRBJ2-7; 8 positions agree with TRBD1. This CDR3 comprises 15 residues. The V gene's germline CDR1 is SGHTA and CDR2 FQGNSA. V dropped 5 bases and J dropped 5; count of bases not matched to a gene: 11. The CDR3 region has the DNA TGTGCCAGCAGCCCCCTTGACAGGGGCGGTAACGAGCAGTACTTC. Amino acid sequence: CASSPLDRGGNEQYF.